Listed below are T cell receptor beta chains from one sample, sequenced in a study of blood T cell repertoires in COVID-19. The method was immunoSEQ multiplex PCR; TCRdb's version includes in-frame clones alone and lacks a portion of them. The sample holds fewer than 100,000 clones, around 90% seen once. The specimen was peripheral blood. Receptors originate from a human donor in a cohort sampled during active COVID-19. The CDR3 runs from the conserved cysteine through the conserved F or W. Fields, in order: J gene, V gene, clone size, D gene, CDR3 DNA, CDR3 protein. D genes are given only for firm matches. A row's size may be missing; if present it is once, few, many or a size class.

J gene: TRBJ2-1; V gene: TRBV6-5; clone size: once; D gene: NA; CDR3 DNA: TGTGCCAGCACTCCAACGAGCTCCTACAATGAGCAGTTCTTC; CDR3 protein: CASTPTSSYNEQFF
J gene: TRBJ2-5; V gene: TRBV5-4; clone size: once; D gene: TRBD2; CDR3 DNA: TGTGCCAGCAGCTTGGTTACAGCGGGAGGGCCGGGGAAGACCCAGTACTTC; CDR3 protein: CASSLVTAGGPGKTQYF
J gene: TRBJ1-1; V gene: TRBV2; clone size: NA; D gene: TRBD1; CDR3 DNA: TGTGCCAGCATCGAGCAGGGGGCTGGCGCTGAAGCTTTCTTT; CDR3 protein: CASIEQGAGAEAFF
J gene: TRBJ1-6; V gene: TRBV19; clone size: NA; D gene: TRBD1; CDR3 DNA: TGTGCCAGTAGTATAATCACAGGGGCTGGGTCACCCCTCCACTTT; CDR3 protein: CASSIITGAGSPLHF
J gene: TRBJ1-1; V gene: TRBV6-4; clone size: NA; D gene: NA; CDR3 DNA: TGTGCCACAACCCGGTCCGGGGATGGTGGGACAGAAGCTTTCTTT; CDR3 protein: CATTRSGDGGTEAFF
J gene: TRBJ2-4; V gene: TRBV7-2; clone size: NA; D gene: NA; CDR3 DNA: TGTGCCAGCAGCTCGCGAGGACTCTATCAAGCCAAAAACATTCAGTACTTC; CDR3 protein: CASSSRGLYQAKNIQYF
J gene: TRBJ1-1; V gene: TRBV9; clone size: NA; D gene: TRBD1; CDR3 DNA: TGTGCCAGCAGCGCCGTACAGGGGTCGACTGAAGCTTTCTTT; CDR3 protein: CASSAVQGSTEAFF
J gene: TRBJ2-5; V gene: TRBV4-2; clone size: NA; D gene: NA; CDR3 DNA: TGTGCCAGCAGCCAAGAGGCCAGCCAAGAGACCCAGTACTTC; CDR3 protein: CASSQEASQETQYF
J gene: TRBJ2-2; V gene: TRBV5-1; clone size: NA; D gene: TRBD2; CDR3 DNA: TGCGCCAGCAGCTTGACGGGGGGCGGGGAGCTGTTTTTT; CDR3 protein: CASSLTGGGELFF
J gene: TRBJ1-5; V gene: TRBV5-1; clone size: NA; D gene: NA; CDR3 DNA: TGCGCCAGCAGCCCCGGGGGCAATCAGCCCCAGCATTTT; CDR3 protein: CASSPGGNQPQHF
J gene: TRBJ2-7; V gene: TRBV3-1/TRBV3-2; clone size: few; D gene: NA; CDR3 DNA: TGTGCCAGCAGCCAAGGGGAGTGGCCTGGCGAGCAGTACTTC; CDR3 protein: CASSQGEWPGEQYF
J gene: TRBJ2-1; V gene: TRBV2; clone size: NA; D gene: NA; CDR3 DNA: TGTGCCAGCAGTGAAGAGGCAGGGATCAACAATGAGCAGTTCTTC; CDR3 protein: CASSEEAGINNEQFF
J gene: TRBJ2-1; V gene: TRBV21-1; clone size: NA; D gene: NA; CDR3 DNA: TGTGCCAGCAGCAATCATCGGGACAGGCCGTACAATGAGCAGTTCTTC; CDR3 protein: CASSNHRDRPYNEQFF
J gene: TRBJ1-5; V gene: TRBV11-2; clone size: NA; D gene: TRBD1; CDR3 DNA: TGTGCCAGCAGCTTAGACCTGGGTGGACAGGGGATCCAGCCCCAGCATTTT; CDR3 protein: CASSLDLGGQGIQPQHF
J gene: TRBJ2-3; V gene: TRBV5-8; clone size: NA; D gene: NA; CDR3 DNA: TGTGCCAGCAGCTTTAGTGGCACAGATACGCAGTATTTT; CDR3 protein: CASSFSGTDTQYF
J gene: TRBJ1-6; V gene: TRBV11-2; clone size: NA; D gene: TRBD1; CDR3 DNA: TGTGCCAGCAGCCTGGGACAGGTGAATTCACCCCTCCACTTT; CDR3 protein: CASSLGQVNSPLHF
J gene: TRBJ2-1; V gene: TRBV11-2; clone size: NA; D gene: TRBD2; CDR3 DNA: TGTGCCAGCAGTCTAGGACTAGCGGGGGACAATGAGCAGTTCTTC; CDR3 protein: CASSLGLAGDNEQFF
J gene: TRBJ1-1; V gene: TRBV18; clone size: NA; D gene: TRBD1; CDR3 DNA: TGTGCCAGCTCACCGGGCAGGGGGCGCCGAGACTCTGAAGCTTTCTTT; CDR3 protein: CASSPGRGRRDSEAFF
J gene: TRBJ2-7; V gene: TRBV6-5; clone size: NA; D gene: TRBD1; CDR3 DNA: TGTGCCAGCAGTTCCGACAGGGGATCCTACGAGCAGTACTTC; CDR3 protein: CASSSDRGSYEQYF
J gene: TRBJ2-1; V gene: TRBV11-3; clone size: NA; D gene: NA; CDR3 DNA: TGTGCCAGCAGCGACCGGGACTGGGCCTACAATGAGCAGTTCTTC; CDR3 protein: CASSDRDWAYNEQFF
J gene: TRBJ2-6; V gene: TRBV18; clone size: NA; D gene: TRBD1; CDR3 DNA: TGTGCCAGCTCACCGTTGGGACAGGGGTCCGGGGCCAACGTCCTGACTTTC; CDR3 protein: CASSPLGQGSGANVLTF
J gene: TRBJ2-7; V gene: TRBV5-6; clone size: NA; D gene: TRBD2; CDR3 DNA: TGTGCCAGCAGCCCGGTTGGAGCGGGGGCCCCCTACGAGCAGTACTTC; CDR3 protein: CASSPVGAGAPYEQYF
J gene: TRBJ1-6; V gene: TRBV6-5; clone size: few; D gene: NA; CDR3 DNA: TGTGCCAGCAGACAGGGTTTTACCTATAATTCACCCCTCCACTTT; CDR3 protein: CASRQGFTYNSPLHF
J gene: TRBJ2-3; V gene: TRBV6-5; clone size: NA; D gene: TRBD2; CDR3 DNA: TGTGCCAGCAGTACAAGCGGGAATGCTGCAGATACGCAGTATTTT; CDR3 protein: CASSTSGNAADTQYF
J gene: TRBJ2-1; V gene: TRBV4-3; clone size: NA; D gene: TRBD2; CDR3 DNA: TGCGCCAGCAGCCCCGCCGCGGGAGGCTCCTACAATGAGCAGTTCTTC; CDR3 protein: CASSPAAGGSYNEQFF
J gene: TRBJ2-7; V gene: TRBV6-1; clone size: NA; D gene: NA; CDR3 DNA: TGTGCCAGCAGTGATCCGCGGAGGGGGGGGTACGAGCAGTACTTC; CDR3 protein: CASSDPRRGGYEQYF
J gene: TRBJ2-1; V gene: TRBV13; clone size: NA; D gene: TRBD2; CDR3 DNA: TGTGCCAGCAGCTCCGGACTAGCGGGGGGGCCTCTGGATGAGCAGTTCTTC; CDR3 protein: CASSSGLAGGPLDEQFF
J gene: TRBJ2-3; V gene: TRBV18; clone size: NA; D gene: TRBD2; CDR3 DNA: TGTGCCAGCTTTGGACTAGCTAGCACAGATACGCAGTATTTT; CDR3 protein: CASFGLASTDTQYF
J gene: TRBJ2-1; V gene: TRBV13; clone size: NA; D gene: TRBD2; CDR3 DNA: TGTGCCAGCAGCCACGGGCGGGAGAGTTATAATGAGCAGTTCTTC; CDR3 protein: CASSHGRESYNEQFF
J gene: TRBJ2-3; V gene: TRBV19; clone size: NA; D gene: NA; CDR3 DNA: TGTGCCACCGGCGACGGGACTAGCACAGATACGCAGTATTTT; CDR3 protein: CATGDGTSTDTQYF
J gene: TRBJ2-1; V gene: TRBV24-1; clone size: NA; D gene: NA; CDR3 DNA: TGTGCCACCAGTGATTTCGCGGGGGCAGCCTACAATGAGCAGTTCTTC; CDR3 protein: CATSDFAGAAYNEQFF
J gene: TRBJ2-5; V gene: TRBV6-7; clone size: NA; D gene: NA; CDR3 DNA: TGTGCCAGGGTTAACAGGTCCCAAGAGACCCAGTACTTC; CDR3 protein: CARVNRSQETQYF
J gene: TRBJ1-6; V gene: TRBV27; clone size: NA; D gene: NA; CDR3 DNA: TGTGCCAGCAGTTTAACAGGGTTAGGGAATTCACCCCTCCACTTT; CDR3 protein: CASSLTGLGNSPLHF
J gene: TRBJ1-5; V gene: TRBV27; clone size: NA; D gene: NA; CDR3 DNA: TGTGCCAGCAGTTTACAGGGTAATCAGCCCCAGCATTTT; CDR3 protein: CASSLQGNQPQHF
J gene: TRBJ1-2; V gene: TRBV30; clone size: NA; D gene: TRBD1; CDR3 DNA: TGTGCCTGGAGTGTCCGGACAGGGCCTGGCTACACCTTC; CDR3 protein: CAWSVRTGPGYTF
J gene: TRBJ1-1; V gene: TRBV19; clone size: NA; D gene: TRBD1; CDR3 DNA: TGTGCCAGTAGTATAGCCTCGGAGGGGGGACAGGGGTTGTTCTTT; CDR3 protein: CASSIASEGGQGLFF
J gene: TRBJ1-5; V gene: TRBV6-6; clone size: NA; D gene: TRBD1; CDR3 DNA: TGTGCCAGCAGTATGACAGGGCAAGACGATCAGCCCCAGCATTTT; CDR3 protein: CASSMTGQDDQPQHF
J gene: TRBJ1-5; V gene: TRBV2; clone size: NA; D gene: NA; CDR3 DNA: TGTGCCAGCAGTGGCAGGGAATGGCAGCCCCAGCATTTT; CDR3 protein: CASSGREWQPQHF
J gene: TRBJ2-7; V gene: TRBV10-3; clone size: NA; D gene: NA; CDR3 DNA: TGTGCCATCAGTGATTCTTCAGGGACCTACGAGCAGTACTTC; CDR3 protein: CAISDSSGTYEQYF
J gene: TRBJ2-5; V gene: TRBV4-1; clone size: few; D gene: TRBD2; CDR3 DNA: TGCGCCAGCAAGGAACGACAGGATCGAGCTAGCGGGGCCCAAGAGACCCAGTACTTC; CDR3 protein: CASKERQDRASGAQETQYF
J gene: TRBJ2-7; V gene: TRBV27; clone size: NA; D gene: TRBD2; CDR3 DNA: TGTGCCAGCCGCGGGACTAGCGGGATAGGCGTGGACGAGCAGTACTTC; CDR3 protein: CASRGTSGIGVDEQYF
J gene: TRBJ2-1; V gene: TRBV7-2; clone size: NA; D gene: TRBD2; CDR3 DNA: TGTGCCAGCAGCTTATATCTAGCGGGGGGCCTGGGTGAGCAGTTCTTC; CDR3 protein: CASSLYLAGGLGEQFF
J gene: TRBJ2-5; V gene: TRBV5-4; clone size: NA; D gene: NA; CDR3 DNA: TGTGCCAGCAGCTTTGCGCCGGGGGAGACCCAGTACTTC; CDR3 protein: CASSFAPGETQYF
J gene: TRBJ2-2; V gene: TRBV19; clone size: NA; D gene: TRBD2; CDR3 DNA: TGTGCCACCGCCCCTGGCGGGGGGGCCCCCGGGGAGCTGTTTTTT; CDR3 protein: CATAPGGGAPGELFF
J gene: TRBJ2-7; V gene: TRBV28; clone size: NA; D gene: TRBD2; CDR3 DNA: TGTGCCAGCAGTGGCTTTGGCGGGGGGACACGAAGAGTGAGGGAGCAGTACTTC; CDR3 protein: CASSGFGGGTRRVREQYF
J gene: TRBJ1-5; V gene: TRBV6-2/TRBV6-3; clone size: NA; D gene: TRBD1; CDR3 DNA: TGTGCCAGCAGCCAGACCGGGACAGGGGACGGGAATCAGCCCCAGCATTTT; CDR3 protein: CASSQTGTGDGNQPQHF
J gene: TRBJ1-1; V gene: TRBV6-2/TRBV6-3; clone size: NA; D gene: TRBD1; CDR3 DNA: TGTGCCAGCAGTCCCGGGACAGGGATGAACACTGAAGCTTTCTTT; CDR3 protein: CASSPGTGMNTEAFF
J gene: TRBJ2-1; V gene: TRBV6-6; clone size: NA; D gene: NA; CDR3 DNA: TGTGCCAGCAGTTACTCGAGAGATGAGCAGTTCTTC; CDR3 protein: CASSYSRDEQFF
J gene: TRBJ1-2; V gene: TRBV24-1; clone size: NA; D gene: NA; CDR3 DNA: TGTGCCACCAGTGATTTTAGGGAGTCAACCGGCTACACCTTC; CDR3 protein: CATSDFRESTGYTF
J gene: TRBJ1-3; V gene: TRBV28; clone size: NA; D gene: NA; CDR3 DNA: TGTGCCAGCAGACTAACTTTCTCTGGAAACACCATATATTTT; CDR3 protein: CASRLTFSGNTIYF
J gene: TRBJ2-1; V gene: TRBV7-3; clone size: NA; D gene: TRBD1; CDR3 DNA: TGTGCCAGCAGCCCCGACTTGGACAGGGGGATGTTCTTC; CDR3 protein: CASSPDLDRGMFF
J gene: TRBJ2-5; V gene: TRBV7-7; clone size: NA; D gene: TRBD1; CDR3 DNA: TGTGCTAGCAGCTCGGGACAGGGGGGGACCCAGTACTTC; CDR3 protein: CASSSGQGGTQYF
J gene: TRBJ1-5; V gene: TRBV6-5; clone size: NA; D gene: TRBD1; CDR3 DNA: TGTGCCAGCAGTCGGGACAGAAAATGGGATCAGCCCCAGCATTTT; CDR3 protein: CASSRDRKWDQPQHF